The clone carrying this TCR beta chain was picked up a small number of times. The V gene's germline CDR1 is SGHTA and CDR2 FQGNSA. The CDR3 runs 13 residues. J was trimmed by 7 bases and V by 9 bases; bases with no gene match: 11. Amplification targeted TCR beta CDR3 regions from RNA transcripts. TCR CDR3 regions were first amplified by RT-PCR with HTBI primers. Using its own MiXCR run on the multiplex PCR reads, TCRdb lists one record per CDR3 protein. The data hold under 400,000 distinct CDR3 sequences, with about 14% observed a single time. This entry belongs to a study of T cells in Graves' hyperthyroidism and ophthalmopathy.

J is TRBJ1-2 and V is TRBV7-2; 7 nucleotides line up with TRBD1. The TCR originated in a woman aged 55-75 years with Graves' hyperthyroidism. The sequencing sample was made of blood. The CDR3 nucleotides read TGTGCCAGTAGTGCGCAGACAGGGACTGGCTACACCTTC. As protein: CASSAQTGTGYTF.